This T cell receptor beta chain derives from a study of response to subunit inactivated influenza vaccine. The CDR3 loop spans 16 amino acids. Germline V gene sequence: CDR1 KGHSH, CDR2 LQKENI. The V gene end was trimmed by 3 bases and the J gene end by 4 bases; junction bases not matched to a gene: 4. MiXCR, run by TCRdb on the RT-PCR reads, gives a single entry per CDR3 protein. This repertoire shows more than 400,000 distinct CDR3 sequences, roughly 7.9% found once; its top ten account for under 15%. The table lists this clonotype with a few counts. Antigen specificity is unknown. General study results and limits: Each seasonal influenza vaccination, the authors suggested, recruits few new T cells.

This clonotype was sampled from a man aged 50-75 years who received an inactivated influenza vaccine. Sequencing was performed on PBMCs from blood, taken around 25 months after vaccination. The chain uses TRBV18 and TRBJ2-1; 12 bases map to TRBD2. CDR3 nucleotide sequence: TGTGCCAGCTCACCCTTCGGGACTAGCGGGTACAATGAGCAGTTCTTC. This encodes CASSPFGTSGYNEQFF.